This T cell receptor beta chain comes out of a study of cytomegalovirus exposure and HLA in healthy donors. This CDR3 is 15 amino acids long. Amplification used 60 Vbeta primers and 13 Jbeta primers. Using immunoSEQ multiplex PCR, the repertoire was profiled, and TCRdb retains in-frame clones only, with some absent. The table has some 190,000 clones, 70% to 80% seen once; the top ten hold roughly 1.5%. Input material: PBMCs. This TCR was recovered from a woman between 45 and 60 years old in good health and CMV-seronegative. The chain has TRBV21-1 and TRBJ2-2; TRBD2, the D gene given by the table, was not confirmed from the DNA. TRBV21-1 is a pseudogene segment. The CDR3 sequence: CASSKVSSSTGELFF. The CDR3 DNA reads TGTGCCAGCAGCAAAGTGTCTAGCTCGACCGGGGAGCTGTTTTTT.